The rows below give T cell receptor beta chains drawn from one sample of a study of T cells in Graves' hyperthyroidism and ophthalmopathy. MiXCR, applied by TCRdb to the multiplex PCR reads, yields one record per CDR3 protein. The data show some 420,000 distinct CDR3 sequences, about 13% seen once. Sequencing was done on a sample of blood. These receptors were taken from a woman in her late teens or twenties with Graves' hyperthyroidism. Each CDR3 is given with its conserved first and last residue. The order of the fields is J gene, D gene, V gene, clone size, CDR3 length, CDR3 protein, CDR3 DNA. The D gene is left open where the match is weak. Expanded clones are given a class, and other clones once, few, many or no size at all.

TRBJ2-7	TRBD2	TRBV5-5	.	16	CASNHYPSGSSYEQYF	TGTGCCAGCAACCATTATCCTAGCGGGAGTTCCTACGAGCAGTACTTC
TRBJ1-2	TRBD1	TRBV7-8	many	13	CASRPGGSYGYTF	TGTGCCAGCAGGCCAGGGGGCTCCTATGGCTACACCTTC
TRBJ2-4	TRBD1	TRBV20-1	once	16	CSARSYQGQAFYIQYF	TGCAGTGCTAGATCCTACCAGGGACAGGCTTTCTACATTCAGTACTTC
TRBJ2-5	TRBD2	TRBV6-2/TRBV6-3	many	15	CASSYLAGGQETQYF	TGTGCCAGCAGTTACCTAGCGGGAGGCCAAGAGACCCAGTACTTC
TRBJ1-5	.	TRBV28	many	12	CASSFPRQPQHF	TGTGCCAGCAGTTTTCCGAGGCAGCCCCAGCATTTT
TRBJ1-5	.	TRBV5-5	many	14	CASSNGLTGQPQHF	TGTGCCAGCAGCAACGGACTTACGGGTCAGCCCCAGCATTTT
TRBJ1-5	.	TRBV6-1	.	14	CASMRAGRNQPQHF	TGTGCCAGCATGAGGGCAGGCCGAAATCAGCCCCAGCATTTT
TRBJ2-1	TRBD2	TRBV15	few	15	CATSGLAGAPNEQFF	TGTGCCACCTCCGGGCTAGCGGGAGCGCCCAATGAGCAGTTCTTC
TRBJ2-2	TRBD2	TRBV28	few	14	CATGLAGNTGELFF	TGTGCCACCGGACTAGCGGGGAACACCGGGGAGCTGTTTTTT
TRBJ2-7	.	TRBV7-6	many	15	CASSLSGGGPYEQYF	TGTGCCAGCAGCTTATCCGGGGGAGGCCCCTACGAGCAGTACTTC
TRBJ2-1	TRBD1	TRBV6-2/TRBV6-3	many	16	CASSPVIGQGVDEQFF	TGTGCCAGCAGTCCCGTAATAGGACAGGGTGTCGATGAGCAGTTCTTC
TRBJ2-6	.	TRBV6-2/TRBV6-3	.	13	CASRIAGANVLTF	TGTGCCAGCAGAATCGCTGGGGCCAACGTCCTGACTTTC
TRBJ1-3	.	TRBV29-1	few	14	CSVSRKLSGNTIYF	TGCAGCGTTTCCCGTAAACTCTCTGGAAACACCATATATTTT
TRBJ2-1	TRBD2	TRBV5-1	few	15	CASSWGLAGPDEQFF	TGCGCCAGCAGCTGGGGACTAGCGGGACCCGATGAGCAGTTCTTC
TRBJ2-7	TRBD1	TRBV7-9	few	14	CASSFWTGPGEQYF	TGTGCCAGCAGCTTTTGGACAGGACCGGGTGAGCAGTACTTC
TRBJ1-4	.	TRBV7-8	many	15	CASSLVGGAVEKLFF	TGTGCCAGCAGCTTAGTCGGCGGGGCTGTTGAAAAACTGTTTTTT
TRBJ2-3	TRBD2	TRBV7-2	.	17	CASSLPTSGSSTDTQYF	TGTGCCAGCAGCTTACCCACTAGCGGGAGTAGCACAGATACGCAGTATTTT
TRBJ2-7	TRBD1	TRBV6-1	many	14	CASRTGTGGGEQYF	TGTGCCAGCAGAACTGGGACAGGGGGTGGCGAGCAGTACTTC
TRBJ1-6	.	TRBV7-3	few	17	CASSSPSNGRYNSPLHF	TGTGCCAGCAGCTCTCCGTCGAACGGGAGGTATAATTCACCCCTCCACTTT
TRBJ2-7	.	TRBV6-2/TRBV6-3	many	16	CASSYSPGVRSYEQYF	TGTGCCAGCAGTTACTCGCCCGGCGTCCGCTCCTACGAGCAGTACTTC
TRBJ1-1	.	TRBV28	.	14	CVSTPSEGHPEAFF	TGTGTCAGCACTCCCTCGGAGGGTCACCCTGAAGCTTTCTTT
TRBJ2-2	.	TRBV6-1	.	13	CASSNYNSGELFF	TGTGCCAGCAGTAATTACAATTCCGGGGAGCTGTTTTTT